The rows below give T cell receptor beta chains drawn from one sample of a study of human T cells and chemical hapten exposure. Using its own MiXCR run on the RACE reads, TCRdb lists one record per CDR3 protein. The sample lists 110,000 or so distinct CDR3 sequences; 9.2% were seen once. Specimen: whole blood, collected in connection with sensitization to the hapten diphenylcyclopropenone (DPC). The receptors come from a woman in her thirties or forties with alopecia areata. Some clones in this sample may be carry-over from other donors' samples. Each CDR3 is given with its conserved first and last residue. D genes are given only for firm matches. Clone size is not always given. Where it is, it says once, few, many or a class for expanded clones.

V	D	J	size	CDR3	DNA
TRBV2	-	TRBJ2-3	-	CASSEAELRGVTDTQYF	TGTGCCAGCAGTGAAGCGGAGCTTAGGGGAGTCACAGATACGCAGTATTTT
TRBV20-1	-	TRBJ1-1	many	CSATSGSTEAFF	TGCAGTGCTACCTCAGGGAGCACTGAAGCTTTCTTT
TRBV6-2/TRBV6-3	-	TRBJ2-5	many	CASSYPGGGETQYF	TGTGCCAGCAGTTACCCAGGGGGGGGAGAGACCCAGTACTTC
TRBV12-3/TRBV12-4	-	TRBJ2-1	many	CASRGGFYNEQFF	TGTGCCAGTAGGGGGGGCTTTTACAATGAGCAGTTCTTC
TRBV5-1	-	TRBJ1-5	many	CASSLTAGFCALFTDRNQPQHF	TGCGCCAGCAGCTTGACGGCAGGGTTCTGTGCCCTGTTCACGGATCGCAATCAGCCCCAGCATTTT
TRBV7-2	TRBD2	TRBJ2-3	many	CASSLVASWASGGARDTQYF	TGTGCCAGCAGCTTAGTCGCATCTTGGGCTAGCGGGGGGGCCAGAGATACGCAGTATTTT
TRBV7-8	-	TRBJ2-7	-	CASSFGTTSYEQYF	TGTGCCAGCAGCTTCGGGACGACATCCTACGAGCAGTACTTC
TRBV7-2	TRBD1	TRBJ2-4	-	CASSLGTGLDIQYF	TGTGCCAGCAGCTTAGGGACAGGGTTGGACATTCAGTACTTC
TRBV5-1	-	TRBJ2-3	many	CASSPIAGTDTQYF	TGCGCCAGCAGCCCAATAGCGGGCACAGATACGCAGTATTTT
TRBV19	TRBD2	TRBJ2-3	-	CASSVTSGGAGTDTQYF	TGTGCCAGTAGTGTGACTAGCGGGGGGGCCGGCACAGATACGCAGTATTTT
TRBV6-2/TRBV6-3	-	TRBJ2-1	many	CASSTQGGYNEQFF	TGTGCCAGCAGTACCCAGGGAGGTTACAATGAGCAGTTCTTC
TRBV20-1	TRBD1	TRBJ1-1	many	CSAPRDSALLRTEAFF	TGCAGTGCTCCCCGGGACAGCGCTCTCTTGAGGACTGAAGCTTTCTTT
TRBV2	-	TRBJ2-4	few	CASRTGTQLQYF	TGTGCCAGCAGGACCGGGACACAGCTTCAGTACTTC
TRBV20-1	TRBD2	TRBJ2-1	many	CSASLAGGYNEQFF	TGCAGTGCTTCCCTAGCGGGGGGGTACAATGAGCAGTTCTTC
TRBV20-1	TRBD1	TRBJ2-7	-	CSASRRGPYEQYF	TGCAGTGCATCACGCAGGGGGCCCTACGAGCAGTACTTC
TRBV2	TRBD1	TRBJ1-6	-	CASRTGVENSPLHF	TGTGCCAGCAGGACAGGGGTTGAGAATTCACCCCTCCACTTT
TRBV25-1	-	TRBJ2-3	-	CASKGGPLGDTQYF	TGTGCCAGCAAGGGGGGGCCATTAGGAGATACGCAGTATTTT
TRBV7-8	TRBD1	TRBJ2-1	many	CASSLGTGSYNEQFF	TGTGCCAGCAGCTTGGGGACAGGGTCGTACAATGAGCAGTTCTTC
TRBV4-1	-	TRBJ1-2	-	CASSPQWRATDNYGYTF	TGCGCCAGCAGCCCCCAGTGGAGGGCCACCGACAACTATGGCTACACCTTC
TRBV29-1	-	TRBJ2-1	few	CSFGARLNEQFF	TGCAGCTTCGGGGCCCGCCTCAATGAGCAGTTCTTC
TRBV7-8	-	TRBJ1-5	many	CASSLVAGWGNQPQHF	TGTGCCAGCAGCTTAGTGGCAGGGTGGGGCAATCAGCCCCAGCATTTT
TRBV29-1	-	TRBJ1-2	many	CSVEARGNYGYTF	TGCAGCGTTGAAGCCAGGGGTAACTATGGCTACACCTTC
TRBV14	-	TRBJ2-3	-	CASSQDYWTDTDTQYF	TGTGCCAGCAGCCAAGATTATTGGACCGACACAGATACGCAGTATTTT
TRBV3-1	-	TRBJ2-2	few	CASSQVLLAGNTGELFF	TGTGCCAGCAGCCAAGTACTCCTGGCGGGGAACACCGGGGAGCTGTTTTTT
TRBV6-6	-	TRBJ2-3	-	CASSPDGMGTDTQYF	TGTGCCAGCAGCCCTGACGGGATGGGCACAGATACGCAGTATTTT
TRBV12-3/TRBV12-4	-	TRBJ1-2	many	CASSLGNYGYTF	TGTGCCAGCAGTTTAGGGAACTATGGCTACACCTTC
TRBV7-2	-	TRBJ2-7	-	CASSLAQQEQYF	TGTGCCAGCAGCTTAGCCCAGCAGGAGCAGTACTTC
TRBV4-3	-	TRBJ2-3	many	CASSQGGGASNTQYF	TGCGCCAGCAGCCAAGGTGGGGGGGCCTCAAATACGCAGTATTTT
TRBV7-2	TRBD2	TRBJ2-5	many	CASSPLPVAGIPETQYF	TGTGCCAGCAGCCCCCTGCCGGTAGCGGGGATTCCAGAGACCCAGTACTTC
TRBV7-2	TRBD2	TRBJ2-3	few	CASSPKAGGRVDTQYF	TGTGCCAGCAGCCCAAAGGCGGGGGGGAGAGTAGATACGCAGTATTTT
TRBV12-3/TRBV12-4	TRBD1	TRBJ1-2	few	CASSSGPGQARGGYTF	TGTGCCAGCAGCTCTGGCCCCGGACAGGCCCGAGGGGGCTACACCTTC
TRBV19	-	TRBJ2-4	many	CASSLRQTLAKNIQYF	TGTGCCAGTAGTTTGCGACAGACACTAGCCAAAAACATTCAGTACTTC
TRBV7-6	TRBD2	TRBJ2-5	many	CASSLPTSGQETQYF	TGTGCCAGCAGCTTACCGACTAGCGGCCAAGAGACCCAGTACTTC
TRBV7-9	TRBD1	TRBJ2-1	few	CASSFTPGTGPHEQFF	TGTGCCAGCAGCTTCACTCCCGGGACAGGGCCTCATGAGCAGTTCTTC
TRBV4-3	-	TRBJ2-2	-	CASSQGVARAGELFF	TGCGCCAGCAGCCAGGGGGTAGCCAGGGCCGGGGAGCTGTTTTTT
TRBV6-1	TRBD2	TRBJ2-5	many	CASSEVGRGSYQETQYF	TGTGCCAGCAGTGAAGTGGGGCGGGGGTCGTACCAAGAGACCCAGTACTTC
TRBV5-1	-	TRBJ1-1	many	CASSLEDLTEAFF	TGCGCCAGCAGCTTGGAAGACCTCACTGAAGCTTTCTTT
TRBV10-3	TRBD2	TRBJ2-7	-	CAIGLLAGGTYEQYF	TGTGCCATCGGCCTGCTAGCGGGGGGTACCTACGAGCAGTACTTC
TRBV20-1	-	TRBJ1-2	-	CSASTGYGYTF	TGCAGTGCTTCGACAGGCTATGGCTACACCTTC
TRBV7-2	TRBD2	TRBJ2-2	many	CASSLVGVERGKNTGELFF	TGTGCCAGCAGCTTAGTTGGGGTTGAGCGGGGGAAAAACACCGGGGAGCTGTTTTTT
TRBV28	-	TRBJ1-2	few	CASSFEWRQENYGYTF	TGTGCCAGCAGTTTTGAGTGGAGACAGGAAAACTATGGCTACACCTTC
TRBV11-2	-	TRBJ2-7	many	CASSLAGVGYEQYF	TGTGCCAGCAGCTTAGCAGGGGTGGGGTACGAGCAGTACTTC
TRBV4-2	-	TRBJ2-5	many	CASSPLSGGFQETQYF	TGTGCCAGCAGCCCCCTTTCGGGGGGCTTCCAAGAGACCCAGTACTTC
TRBV2	-	TRBJ2-2	few	CASRATGELFF	TGTGCCAGCAGAGCCACCGGGGAGCTGTTTTTT
TRBV7-2	-	TRBJ1-2	many	CASILEGTRGYTF	TGTGCCAGCATCCTAGAGGGGACTAGGGGCTACACCTTC
TRBV27	TRBD1	TRBJ1-2	-	CASSGQGLNYGYTF	TGTGCCAGCAGTGGACAGGGGCTAAACTATGGCTACACCTTC
TRBV5-6	-	TRBJ1-6	-	CASSLGRIGSPLHF	TGTGCCAGCAGCTTGGGACGCATCGGGTCACCCCTCCACTTT
TRBV28	TRBD1	TRBJ1-2	many	CASSGFDRANYGYTF	TGTGCCAGCAGCGGTTTCGACAGGGCTAACTATGGCTACACCTTC
TRBV12-3/TRBV12-4	-	TRBJ2-4	-	CASSAASLKYF	TGTGCCAGCAGCGCCGCTTCCCTAAAGTACTTC
TRBV9	TRBD2	TRBJ2-2	-	CASSSTSGGLTGELFF	TGTGCCAGCAGCTCGACTAGCGGGGGGCTCACCGGGGAGCTGTTTTTT
TRBV7-2	TRBD1	TRBJ2-1	few	CASSLQSGTGSNEQFF	TGTGCCAGCAGCTTACAGTCCGGGACAGGGTCGAATGAGCAGTTCTTC
TRBV6-5	TRBD1	TRBJ2-1	-	CASRITGVLGEQFF	TGTGCCAGCAGGATTACAGGGGTTTTGGGTGAGCAGTTCTTC
TRBV5-4	-	TRBJ1-6	many	CASSFRDGNSPLHF	TGTGCCAGCAGCTTCAGGGACGGCAATTCACCCCTCCACTTT
TRBV7-3	TRBD1	TRBJ1-2	many	CASSSNPGQGLGGYTF	TGTGCCAGCAGCTCAAATCCGGGACAGGGGCTAGGAGGCTACACCTTC
TRBV6-5	TRBD2	TRBJ2-1	few	CASSRGTSGGDEQFF	TGTGCCAGCAGTAGAGGGACTAGCGGGGGGGATGAGCAGTTCTTC